This T cell receptor beta chain was recorded in a study of blood T cell repertoires in COVID-19. Study-level background: Specimens from acute and convalescent COVID-19 originated in the United States, Italy and Spain. From T cells, B-cell-depleted T cells, or PBMCs came the material, which was cDNA or gDNA.

V was clipped by 2 bases and J by 4 bases, with 12 bases between them. Germline V gene lookup returns CDR1 MNHEY and CDR2 SVGEGT. The CDR3 extends over 15 amino acids. In the study's own analysis: Estimates of nucleated cell counts were drawn from the amplification of reference gene primers. Generated by immunoSEQ multiplex PCR, the TCRdb table keeps only in-frame clones and is missing some. The D gene and trimming were derived from the DNA, and the V and J assignments and clone size from that table. Among 100,000 or so clones listed, roughly 72% were seen once. Sequenced: peripheral blood. The sequence came from a man older than 75 with acute or convalescent COVID-19. The rearrangement joins TRBV6-2 or TRBV6-3 to TRBJ1-5, with D possibly TRBD1 on 5 matching bases. CDR3 in DNA: TGTGCCAGCAGTTACGGGCAGGGTGAGAATCAGCCCCAGCATTTT. Translating gives CASSYGQGENQPQHF.